Below, 23 T cell receptor beta chains from the same sample are listed, as sequenced in a study of shared clonotypes between healthy human individuals. Positive CCR7 selection of CD45RO-negative cells yielded the naive CD8 cells, and terminally differentiated effector memory CD45RA+ cells were excluded. Repertoires were generated with immunoSEQ multiplex PCR, while TCRdb's copy carries only in-frame clones and drops some. The sample holds about 2,100,000 clones, under 95% seen once. Sample: naive CD8+ T cells from PBMCs. The receptors were gathered from a man younger than 35 in good health. Some clones in this sample may be carry-over from other donors' samples.

The V call is TRBV4-2, the J call TRBJ2-5; 11 nucleotides line up with TRBD1. V lost 0 bases, J lost 5 bases, and 11 bases stayed unmatched. CDR3 size: 18 residues. Germline assignment: CDR1 LGHNA and CDR2 YNFKEQ. The CDR3 DNA is TGTGCCAGCAGCCAAGATCTCTGGGGACAGGGGGGGAGGGAGACCCAGTACTTC. Amino acids: CASSQDLWGQGGRETQYF.

The chain joins TRBV6-5 to TRBJ2-3; the match to TRBD1 covers 8 bases. Germline V gene data show CDR1 as MNHEY and CDR2 as SVGAGI. This CDR3 contains 13 residues. Losses at the gene ends were 6 bases for V and 3 bases for J; bases not matched to a gene: 2. Here the CDR3 reads CASSRQGTDTQYF. The CDR3 DNA follows: TGTGCCAGCAGCCGACAGGGGACAGATACGCAGTATTTT.

The genes are TRBV13 and TRBJ2-5; 14 positions agree with TRBD2. After removal of 4 bases from V and 5 bases from J, the junction contained 6 bases not matched to a gene. Germline lookup yields CDR1 PRHDT and CDR2 FYEKMQ (reference sequence). This CDR3 has 16 residues. The CDR3 DNA sequence: TGTGCCAGCAGCTCATGGACTAGCGGGAGGCGCGAGACCCAGTACTTC. This sequence encodes CASSSWTSGRRETQYF.

The chain couples TRBV6-6 to TRBJ2-7, with a tentative D call TRBD1 (6 bases). The CDR3 consists of 15 residues. Germline V gene data show CDR1 as MNHNY and CDR2 as SVGAGI (reference sequence). With 0 bases removed from V and 4 bases from J, the gap between germline ends came to 13 bases. In DNA form, the CDR3 reads TGTGCCAGCAGTTACTCGGCAAGTCAGGGGTACGAGCAGTACTTC. Protein: CASSYSASQGYEQYF.

This chain joins TRBV6-1 and TRBJ2-7; 10 bases agree with TRBD2. Germline V gives CDR1 MNHNS, CDR2 SASEGT. CDR3 length equals 16 residues. V trimming: 1 base; J trimming: 2 bases; junction bases outside the gene matches: 5. CDR3 nucleotides: TGTGCCAGCAGTGAAGGCCTAGCGGGAGATACCTACGAGCAGTACTTC. Translated, it gives CASSEGLAGDTYEQYF.

This sequence joins TRBV28 and TRBJ2-7, with TRBD2 matching 12 bases. The junction had 11 bases not matched to a gene; V was cut back by 5 bases and J by 6 bases. The CDR3 is made up of 16 amino acids. Per the germline V gene, CDR1 is MDHEN and CDR2 is SYDVKM. The CDR3 sequence is CASSPRRLAGVGEQYF. DNA for the CDR3: TGTGCCAGCAGTCCACGTAGACTAGCGGGAGTGGGCGAGCAGTACTTC.

This chain uses TRBV9 with TRBJ1-1; the D gene is possibly TRBD1 (6 bases). The CDR3 sequence is 14 residues long. Germline loops: CDR1 SGDLS, CDR2 YYNGEE. V shed 4 bases and J shed 4 bases, with 14 bases lying between them. In nucleotides, the CDR3 is TGTGCCAGCAGCCCGGGGGGGGACACCACTGAAGCTTTCTTT. Translating gives CASSPGGDTTEAFF.

The chain employs TRBV9 and TRBJ2-7; perhaps TRBD1 as D (6 bases). From germline, CDR1 is SGDLS and CDR2 YYNGEE. V lost 2 bases and J 0 bases, leaving 12 bases between the germline ends. CDR3 length: 15 residues. The CDR3 is CASSVDGDTSYEQYF. The CDR3 DNA follows: TGTGCCAGCAGCGTCGACGGGGACACCTCCTACGAGCAGTACTTC.

This chain joins TRBV28 and TRBJ1-3; D remains unclear. CDR3 length: 16 amino acids. Germline assignment: CDR1 MDHEN and CDR2 SYDVKM. The V and J ends lost 4 bases and 0 bases respectively, with 13 bases between them. For the CDR3, the DNA is TGTGCCAGCAGTTCCCCCAAGATCTACTCTGGAAACACCATATATTTT. It yields the protein CASSSPKIYSGNTIYF.

The chain recombines TRBV28 with TRBJ1-3, with D tentatively TRBD1 (5 bases). V was trimmed by 8 bases and J by 6 bases, leaving 17 bases between them. This CDR3 comprises 14 residues. The germline CDR1 and CDR2 sequences are MDHEN and SYDVKM. CDR3 DNA: TGTGCCAGCCACATGAGGGGCCGCGAAAACACCATATATTTT. As protein: CASHMRGRENTIYF.

This chain connects TRBV27 to TRBJ2-2, with a tentative D call TRBD2 (7 bases). V was pared by 6 bases and J by 5 bases, with 22 bases between. Germline V gene lookup returns CDR1 MNHEY and CDR2 SMNVEV (reference sequence). CDR3 length: 17 amino acids. The CDR3 loop is CASSVSLRGAQTGELFF. DNA for the CDR3: TGTGCCAGCAGCGTATCATTACGGGGGGCGCAAACCGGGGAGCTGTTTTTT.

The V call is TRBV5-1, the J call TRBJ2-7, with 9 bases that match TRBD2. The CDR3 is 15 amino acids. J lost 3 bases, V lost 4 bases, and 8 bases had no gene match. Germline CDR1 reads SGHRS; CDR2 reads YFSETQ. The CDR3, as DNA: TGCGCCAGCAGCCTCGGACTAGCGACTTTCTACGAGCAGTACTTC. Amino acids: CASSLGLATFYEQYF.

This chain connects TRBV5-1 to TRBJ2-7; 8 bases fit TRBD1. V lost 1 base and J lost 2; bases outside the gene matches: 5. The germline gives CDR1 SGHRS, CDR2 YFSETQ. CDR3 size: 15 residues. CDR3 amino acids: CASSLRGTGAYEQYF. In DNA, the CDR3 is TGCGCCAGCAGCTTGAGGGGGACAGGTGCCTACGAGCAGTACTTC.

This rearrangement joins TRBV6-1 to TRBJ1-2, with 9 bases matching TRBD1. Trimming cost V 0 bases and J 2 bases; bases outside gene matches: 13. Germline V gene sequence: CDR1 MNHNS, CDR2 SASEGT. The CDR3 length is 19 residues. This CDR3 is CASSEATGGANWANYGYTF. The DNA for the CDR3 is TGTGCCAGCAGTGAAGCCACAGGGGGCGCTAACTGGGCGAACTATGGCTACACCTTC.

This sequence joins TRBV27 and TRBJ2-7; 12 bases are a match to TRBD1. V was pared by 5 bases and J by 2 bases, with 4 bases of the junction left unmatched. The germline V gene encodes CDR1 MNHEY and CDR2 SMNVEV (reference sequence). There are 15 residues in the CDR3. Written as DNA, the CDR3 is TGTGCCAGCAGTGCGGGGACAGGGGGCCCCTACGAGCAGTACTTC. Translating it yields CASSAGTGGPYEQYF.

The V call is TRBV28, the J call TRBJ2-2; D possibly corresponds to TRBD2 (5 bases). Germline V gene sequence: CDR1 MDHEN, CDR2 SYDVKM. Trimming shortened V by 8 bases and J by 9 bases, and 13 bases separated the two germline ends. The CDR3 spans 12 residues. DNA for the CDR3: TGTGCCAGCGGTTCGGGCGGGTGGGAGCTGTTTTTT. This gives the protein CASGSGGWELFF.

The chain is built from TRBV19 and TRBJ2-7; D is undetermined. The CDR3 runs to 13 residues. From germline, CDR1 is LNHDA and CDR2 SQIVND (reference sequence). V gave up 4 bases and J gave up 2 bases, with 9 bases separating them. CDR3 residues: CASSSSPPYEQYF. The CDR3 nucleotides read TGTGCCAGTAGTAGTAGCCCACCCTACGAGCAGTACTTC.

The chain has TRBV14 and TRBJ2-7; D possibly uses TRBD1 or TRBD2 (5 bases each). V lost 4 bases and J 0 bases, leaving 10 bases between the germline ends. This CDR3 has 14 amino acids. Germline loops: CDR1 SGHDN, CDR2 FVKESK. CDR3 residues: CASSPGRDSYEQYF. The CDR3 DNA follows: TGTGCCAGCAGCCCGGGACGGGACTCCTACGAGCAGTACTTC. The whole variable domain, remainder taken from reference TRBV14 and TRBJ2-7, is EAGVTQFPSHSVIEKGQTVTLRCDPISGHDNLYWYRRVMGKEIKFLLHFVKESKQDESGMPNNRFLAERTGGTYSTLKVQPAELEDSGVYFCASSPGRDSYEQYFGPGTRLTVT.

With regard to this clone: This CDR3 is also generated by other DNA sequences in the sample. The rearrangement uses TRBV28 and TRBJ1-1; D is perhaps TRBD1 (6 bases). The V gene lost 5 bases and the J gene lost 1 base, with 11 bases spanning the gap. Germline loops: CDR1 MDHEN, CDR2 SYDVKM. The CDR3 runs to 14 residues. CDR3 DNA sequence: TGTGCCAGCAGTCCAGGACAGACGAACACTGAAGCTTTCTTT. It encodes CASSPGQTNTEAFF. The full variable domain, with the rest looked up from reference TRBV28 and TRBJ1-1, is DVKVTQSSRYLVKRTGEKVFLECVQDMDHENMFWYRQDPGLGLRLIYFSYDVKMKEKGDIPEGYSVSREKKERFSLILESASTNQTSMYLCASSPGQTNTEAFFGQGTRLTVV.

The chain carries TRBV9 and TRBJ2-1; the match to TRBD2 covers 7 bases. V gave up 4 bases and J gave up 6 bases; unmatched junction bases: 13. Germline CDR1 SGDLS, CDR2 YYNGEE. The CDR3 covers 16 residues. The CDR3 loop reads CASSLPDAGVANEQFF. The CDR3, as DNA: TGTGCCAGCAGCCTTCCTGATGCGGGAGTGGCCAATGAGCAGTTCTTC.

The V gene is TRBV7-9, the J gene TRBJ1-1, with 7 bases lining up with TRBD1. This CDR3 comprises 13 residues. The junction had 2 bases not matched to a gene; V was cut back by 5 bases and J by 2 bases. Germline V gene data show CDR1 as SEHNR and CDR2 as FQNEAQ (reference sequence). Here the CDR3 DNA reads TGTGCCAGCAGCCAGGGGGAAAACACTGAAGCTTTCTTT. It yields the protein CASSQGENTEAFF.

The chain recombines TRBV5-5 with TRBJ1-2; D call uncertain. Germline loops: CDR1 SGHKS, CDR2 YYEKEE (reference sequence). The ends were cut back, 2 bases at V and 2 bases at J, with 7 bases in the middle. The CDR3 is 13 amino acids. The CDR3 here is CASSFYGNYGYTF. CDR3 sequence (DNA): TGTGCCAGCAGCTTTTACGGGAACTATGGCTACACCTTC.

The chain combines TRBV7-2 with TRBJ2-7; either TRBD1 or TRBD2 may fit D (6 bases each). The CDR3 runs to 14 residues. Germline values: CDR1 SGHTA, CDR2 FQGNSA. V dropped 3 bases and J dropped 3 bases, with 12 bases sitting between them. CDR3 sequence reads: CASSLGGWVYEQYF. The CDR3 nucleotides read TGTGCCAGCAGCTTGGGGGGCTGGGTCTACGAGCAGTACTTC.